Presented here are 16 T cell receptor beta chains from one specimen sequenced in a study of blood T cell repertoires in COVID-19. Here immunoSEQ multiplex PCR was the method, and the copy in TCRdb shows in-frame clones only, minus some. The table has 42,000 or so clones, more than 75% seen once; the top ten hold approximately 26%. Material: peripheral blood. Receptor source: a man at least 80 years old with acute or convalescent COVID-19.

This clone was observed a few times. CDR3 sequence: CASKRQWGNQPQHF. In DNA form, the CDR3 reads TGTGCCAGTAAGAGACAGTGGGGCAATCAGCCCCAGCATTTT. This rearrangement joins TRBV19 to TRBJ1-5; possibly TRBD1 for D (5 bases). Germline-derived CDR1 and CDR2 are LNHDA and SQIVND (reference sequence). The V end was cut by 7 bases, the J end by 2 bases, with 12 bases between. The length of the CDR3 is 14 residues.

The V and J genes are TRBV3-1 (or the pseudogene TRBV3-2) and TRBJ2-1; TRBD1 agrees at 11 bases. The CDR3 is made up of 16 amino acids. CDR1 and CDR2 (germline): LGHDT, YNNKEL (reference sequence). J was trimmed by 7 bases and V by 2 bases; bases with no gene match: 7. The CDR3 spells CASSQPRTGGRNEQFF. The CDR3 bases are TGTGCCAGCAGCCAACCCAGGACAGGGGGCAGGAATGAGCAGTTCTTC.

This chain's CDR3 is CASSLGPGDYGYTF. CDR3 in DNA: TGTGCCAGCAGCTTAGGTCCAGGGGATTATGGCTACACCTTC. The V and J genes are TRBV7-8 and TRBJ1-2; TRBD1 might be the D (6 bases). Per germline, CDR1 SGHVS and CDR2 FQNEAQ. The CDR3 totals 14 residues. Between the trimmed V and J ends, which lost 1 base and 5 bases, there was a span of 11 bases. Supplemented by reference TRBV7-8 and TRBJ1-2, the full variable domain reads GAGVSQSPRYKVAKRGQDVALRCDPISGHVSLFWYQQALGQGPEFLTYFQNEAQLDKSGLPSDRFFAERPEGSVSTLKIQRTQQEDSAVYLCASSLGPGDYGYTFGSGTRLTVV.

This chain joins TRBV19 and TRBJ1-2, with D maybe TRBD1 (5 bases). Germline assignment: CDR1 LNHDA and CDR2 SQIVND (reference sequence). The CDR3 loop spans 13 amino acids. Trimming removed 10 bases at V and 2 bases at J, with 14 bases between. The CDR3 loop reads CATRPGLNYGYTF. The CDR3 coding sequence is TGTGCCACCCGTCCAGGGCTAAACTATGGCTACACCTTC.

This clone was counted only a few times. The chain joins TRBV7-2 to TRBJ2-7, with 7 bases lining up with TRBD1. The CDR3 length is 13 residues. J lost 4 bases, V lost 5 bases, and 5 bases had no gene match. Germline V gene lookup returns CDR1 SGHTA and CDR2 FQGNSA. The CDR3 loop is CASSLQTGYEQYF. CDR3 DNA sequence: TGTGCCAGCAGCCTACAGACAGGGTACGAGCAGTACTTC.

J is TRBJ2-5 and V is TRBV6-5, with a possible D match to TRBD1 (6 bases). Trimming shortened V by 6 bases and J by 1 base, and 9 bases separated the two germline ends. Looked up from germline, CDR1 is MNHEY and CDR2 is SVGAGI. This CDR3 has 13 amino acids. CDR3 protein: CASSGQTQETQYF. DNA for the CDR3: TGTGCCAGCAGCGGACAGACCCAAGAGACCCAGTACTTC.

V gene TRBV18 combines with J gene TRBJ2-2; 11 nucleotides agree with TRBD2. V lost 3 bases and J lost 1; bases outside the gene matches: 4. The CDR3 is made up of 17 amino acids. Germline-derived CDR1 and CDR2 are KGHSH and LQKENI. CDR3 coding DNA: TGTGCCAGCTCACCCCAAGGACTAGCGGGGAACACCGGGGAGCTGTTTTTT. Translated, it gives CASSPQGLAGNTGELFF.

The gene calls are TRBV27 and TRBJ1-6, with D maybe TRBD1 (5 bases). Trimming left V 5 bases short and J 7 bases short, with 15 bases between. Germline V gene data show CDR1 as MNHEY and CDR2 as SMNVEV (reference sequence). CDR3 length: 15 residues. The CDR3 region has the DNA TGTGCCAGCAGTCCAGGGTCCAACCCGAATTCACCCCTCCACTTT. Translation gives CASSPGSNPNSPLHF.

This sequence joins TRBV29-1 and TRBJ2-1; possibly TRBD1 for D (6 bases). Germline V gene sequence: CDR1 SQVTM, CDR2 ANQGSEA. This CDR3 has 15 residues. V was clipped by 4 bases and J by 4 bases, with 17 bases between them. CDR3 in amino acids: CSVVVLGHAYNEQFF. The DNA of the CDR3 is TGCAGCGTTGTGGTTCTGGGACATGCTTACAATGAGCAGTTCTTC.

The V call is TRBV7-9, the J call TRBJ1-3; D is unresolved. There are 14 residues in the CDR3. Germline lookup yields CDR1 SEHNR and CDR2 FQNEAQ (reference sequence). V was shortened by 3 bases and J by 4 bases, with 10 bases between the two germline ends. The CDR3 nucleotides are TGTGCCAGCAGCTTCCCCCGACAAGGAAACACCATATATTTT. Translation: CASSFPRQGNTIYF.

This sequence joins TRBV14 and TRBJ2-1; 12 bases are shared with TRBD2. Trimming took 1 base from V and 9 from J; bases not matched to a gene: 10. The germline V gene has CDR1 SGHDN and CDR2 FVKESK. This CDR3 spans 17 amino acids. The CDR3 region is CASSQVKGLAGRAEQFF. CDR3 DNA sequence: TGTGCCAGCAGCCAAGTTAAAGGACTAGCGGGACGGGCTGAGCAGTTCTTC.

J is TRBJ1-2 and V is TRBV27; the D gene is possibly TRBD1 (5 bases). The V and J ends lost 5 bases and 4 bases respectively, with 14 bases between them. The CDR3 is 14 residues long. Germline CDR1 reads MNHEY; CDR2 reads SMNVEV (reference sequence). CDR3 DNA: TGTGCCAGCAGTCCGATAGGGGATGGCTATGGCTACACCTTC. Residues: CASSPIGDGYGYTF.

The table lists this clone with a few counts. The chain combines TRBV28 with TRBJ1-2; 7 nucleotides agree with TRBD1. Germline lookup yields CDR1 MDHEN and CDR2 SYDVKM. The CDR3 is 13 residues long. V trimming: 4 bases; J trimming: 4 bases; junction bases outside the gene matches: 3. CDR3 nucleotide sequence: TGTGCCAGCAGTTCCGGGACAGCCTATGGCTACACCTTC. It codes for CASSSGTAYGYTF.

This clone has a handful of counts. The CDR3 DNA is TGTGCCAGCAGCAGACACGGACAGGGCTACCAAGAGACCCAGTACTTC. Protein sequence: CASSRHGQGYQETQYF. The J gene is TRBJ2-5, the V gene TRBV7-3, with TRBD1 matching over 8 bases. Germline CDR1 reads SGHTA; CDR2 reads FQGTGA. Trimming cost V 5 bases and J 0 bases; bases outside gene matches: 8. The CDR3 is made up of 16 amino acids.

In its sample, this clone was seen once. This chain links TRBV19 with TRBJ1-5; 12 bases line up with TRBD1. CDR3 length: 15 residues. V was clipped by 8 bases and J by 6 bases; unmatched bases: 8. Germline-derived CDR1 and CDR2 are LNHDA and SQIVND (reference sequence). CDR3 nucleotides: TGTGCCAGTTATTCCGGGACAGGGGGCCGTCAGCCCCAGCATTTT. Its protein is CASYSGTGGRQPQHF.

The rearrangement uses TRBV7-2 and TRBJ1-2; D is possibly TRBD1 (6 bases). CDR3 length: 15 amino acids. Per germline, CDR1 SGHTA and CDR2 FQGNSA. V shed 6 bases and J shed 4 bases, with 18 bases lying between them. CDR3 region: CASRVGGGSGYGYTF. The CDR3 DNA is TGTGCCAGCAGGGTAGGGGGGGGCTCGGGCTATGGCTACACCTTC.